The 30 T cell receptor beta chains presented below share a single source sample, sequenced in a study of blood T cell repertoires in COVID-19. Generated by immunoSEQ multiplex PCR, the TCRdb table keeps only in-frame clones and is missing some. The sample lists about 67,000 clones, about 90% occurring once. The sequenced sample consisted of peripheral blood. Receptors originate from a man aged 45-60 years with active COVID-19.

The CDR3 reads CASSIRDYTF. The CDR3 DNA reads TGTGCCAGCAGCATCAGGGACTACACCTTC. The V gene is TRBV7-3, the J gene TRBJ1-2; tentatively, D is TRBD1 (5 bases). The V end lost 5 bases, the J end lost 10 bases, and 8 bases lay between the germline ends. This CDR3 contains 10 residues. Germline CDR1 reads SGHTA; CDR2 reads FQGTGA.

This chain joins TRBV19 and TRBJ1-1, with 7 bases aligning to TRBD1. The CDR3 runs 14 residues. The J segment lost 6 bases and the V segment lost 5 bases, leaving 9 bases of the junction unmatched. Germline CDR1 is LNHDA and CDR2 is SQIVND (reference sequence). The CDR3 is CASSGRDSWAEAFF. The CDR3 region has the DNA TGTGCCAGTAGTGGAAGGGACAGCTGGGCTGAAGCTTTCTTT.

The chain has TRBV10-3 and TRBJ2-3, with 12 bases aligning to TRBD2. The V and J ends lost 6 bases and 4 bases, in that order; junction bases with no gene match: 5. Germline V gives CDR1 ENHRY, CDR2 SYGVKD. The CDR3 consists of 15 residues. CDR3 in amino acids: CAISRLAGVPDTQYF. The CDR3, as DNA: TGTGCCATCAGCAGACTAGCGGGGGTGCCAGATACGCAGTATTTT.

The CDR3 DNA reads TGTGCCAGTAGTATAGATCTTGGGCCCTCCTACGAGCAGTACTTC. This translates into CASSIDLGPSYEQYF. This chain links TRBV19 with TRBJ2-5; D is undetermined. Judging by the DNA end, TRBJ2-7 fits better; the J call may be wrong. Looked up from germline, CDR1 is LNHDA and CDR2 is SQIVND (reference sequence). There are 15 residues in the CDR3.

V and J are TRBV5-1 and TRBJ1-6; perhaps TRBD1 as D (5 bases). Trimming removed 0 bases from V and 7 bases from J, with 11 bases in between. CDR1 is SGHRS and CDR2 is YFSETQ in the germline V gene. The length of the CDR3 is 15 residues. CDR3 loop: CASSLGSSGNSPLHF. The CDR3 DNA is TGCGCCAGCAGCTTGGGGTCCTCAGGGAATTCACCCCTCCACTTT.

The gene calls are TRBV29-1 and TRBJ2-3, with D tentatively TRBD2 (6 bases). The CDR3 is 12 residues long. Between the trimmed V and J ends, which lost 3 bases and 7 bases, there was a span of 11 bases. Germline-derived CDR1 and CDR2 are SQVTM and ANQGSEA. This CDR3 is CSVEPAGNTQYF. The DNA of the CDR3 is TGCAGCGTTGAGCCGGCGGGAAATACGCAGTATTTT.

This clone was seen once. V usage is TRBV6-5 and J usage is TRBJ1-2; a weak D match, TRBD1 (5 bases). The V end lost 10 bases, the J end lost 3 bases, and 18 bases lay between the germline ends. CDR1 MNHEY and CDR2 SVGAGI come from the germline V gene. The CDR3 is 14 amino acids. Here the CDR3 DNA reads TGTGCCACCAGCCAGGGACTCAGCTACTATGGCTACACCTTC. As protein: CATSQGLSYYGYTF.

This rearrangement joins TRBV7-8 to TRBJ1-2; D may be TRBD1 (6 bases). Germline V gene data show CDR1 as SGHVS and CDR2 as FQNEAQ. V shed 5 bases and J shed 4 bases, with 11 bases lying between them. CDR3 length equals 13 residues. The CDR3 spells CASSNRAPYGYTF. DNA of the CDR3: TGTGCCAGCAGCAACAGGGCCCCCTATGGCTACACCTTC.

The V gene is TRBV7-3, the J gene TRBJ2-2; a weak D match, TRBD2 (6 bases). V was clipped by 1 base and J by 5 bases, with 11 bases between them. The CDR3 is 15 residues long. Germline V gene data show CDR1 as SGHTA and CDR2 as FQGTGA. CDR3 residues: CASSLSRDLTGELFF. The CDR3 nucleotides are TGTGCCAGCAGCTTAAGCCGGGACTTAACCGGGGAGCTGTTTTTT.

V usage is TRBV2 and J usage is TRBJ2-7, with TRBD1 matching 7 bases. The germline V gene has CDR1 SNHLY and CDR2 FYNNEI. V dropped 6 bases and J dropped 3; count of bases not matched to a gene: 11. The CDR3 runs 15 residues. Written as DNA, the CDR3 is TGTGCCAGCAGACAGGGGCTCCCGGGTATCTACGAGCAGTACTTC. Protein sequence: CASRQGLPGIYEQYF.

J is TRBJ1-5 and V is TRBV6-5; D gene unclear. V lost 8 bases and J 2 bases, leaving 10 bases between the germline ends. Germline assignment: CDR1 MNHEY and CDR2 SVGAGI. The CDR3 covers 13 residues. CDR3 sequence: CASQRGGNQPQHF. DNA of the CDR3: TGTGCCAGCCAAAGAGGTGGCAATCAGCCCCAGCATTTT.

The chain links TRBV19 to TRBJ2-2; TRBD2 matches at 11 bases. The CDR3 has 19 amino acids. The trim removed 3 bases at V and 3 bases at J, leaving 12 bases unmatched. Germline V gene sequence: CDR1 LNHDA, CDR2 SQIVND (reference sequence). This chain's CDR3 is CASSIFASGRILYTGELFF. DNA for the CDR3: TGTGCCAGTAGTATTTTTGCTAGCGGGAGGATCTTATACACCGGGGAGCTGTTTTTT.

CDR3 nucleotides: TGTGCCAGTAGTACCCGGACTAGCGGGAAAGAGCAGTTCTTC. Protein sequence: CASSTRTSGKEQFF. The chain has TRBV19 and TRBJ2-1; 12 bases are a match to TRBD2. CDR1 and CDR2 (germline): LNHDA, SQIVND (reference sequence). V trimming: 4 bases; J trimming: 10 bases; junction bases outside the gene matches: 5. The CDR3 extends over 14 amino acids.

The chain uses TRBV30 and TRBJ2-3; 9 positions agree with TRBD2. Germline V gene lookup returns CDR1 GTSNPN and CDR2 SVGIG (reference sequence). Trimming removed 2 bases from V and 6 bases from J; junction bases left unmatched: 6. CDR3 length equals 14 residues. CDR3 in amino acids: CAWSRLAVEDTQYF. DNA of the CDR3: TGTGCCTGGAGTCGACTAGCGGTGGAGGATACGCAGTATTTT.

V gene TRBV2 combines with J gene TRBJ2-7, with D unclear. This CDR3 is built from 10 residues. The germline V gene has CDR1 SNHLY and CDR2 FYNNEI. Trimming left V 6 bases short and J 6 bases short, with 6 bases between. Written as DNA, the CDR3 is TGTGCCAGCAGAACAAGCGAGCAGTACTTC. This encodes CASRTSEQYF. The variable domain in full, completed from reference TRBV2 and TRBJ2-7, reads EPEVTQTPSHQVTQMGQEVILRCVPISNHLYFYWYRQILGQKVEFLVSFYNNEISEKSEIFDDQFSVERPDGSNFTLKIRSTKLEDSAMYFCASRTSEQYFGPGTRLTVT.

The rearrangement uses TRBV3-1 (or the pseudogene TRBV3-2) and TRBJ2-1, with 7 bases fitting TRBD1. CDR3 length: 18 amino acids. Per the germline V gene, CDR1 is LGHDT and CDR2 is YNNKEL (reference sequence). V shed 4 bases and J 0 bases; nucleotides not matched to a gene: 12. CDR3 sequence: CASSPRDSIVSSYNEQFF. In nucleotides, the CDR3 is TGTGCCAGCAGCCCCAGGGACAGTATAGTGAGCTCCTACAATGAGCAGTTCTTC.

V usage is TRBV5-5 and J usage is TRBJ2-1; 12 bases are shared with TRBD2. After removal of 4 bases from V and 7 bases from J, the junction contained 6 bases not matched to a gene. CDR1 and CDR2 (germline): SGHKS, YYEKEE (reference sequence). This CDR3 has 15 amino acids. CDR3 nucleotide sequence: TGTGCCAGCAGCCTGCGGACTAGCGGGGAAAATGAGCAGTTCTTC. Protein product: CASSLRTSGENEQFF. Based on the CDR3 plus reference TRBV5-5 and TRBJ2-1, the full variable domain is DAGVTQSPTHLIKTRGQQVTLRCSPISGHKSVSWYQQVLGQGPQFIFQYYEKEERGRGNFPDRFSARQFPNYSSELNVNALLLGDSALYLCASSLRTSGENEQFFGPGTRLTVL.

A note on this clone: The germline gene is not matched at one end of the junction; a read error may be the cause. J is TRBJ2-5 and V is TRBV7-7; unclear D gene. The CDR3 runs to 13 residues. Germline V gene sequence: CDR1 SSHAT, CDR2 FNYEAQ (reference sequence). The CDR3 region is CASSLGDRETQYF. The CDR3 nucleotides are TGTGCTAGCAGCTTGGGCGATCGAGAGACCCAGTACTTC. Full variable domain (missing parts from reference TRBV7-7 and TRBJ2-5): GAGVSQSPRYKVTKRGQDVTLRCDPISSHATLYWYQQALGQGPEFLTYFNYEAQPDKSGLPSDRFSAERPEGSISTLTIQRTEQRDSAMYRCASSLGDRETQYFGPGTRLLVL.

The rearrangement uses TRBV12-3 or TRBV12-4 and TRBJ2-5; perhaps TRBD1 as D (5 bases). The CDR3 is 11 amino acids. The V gene lost 5 bases and the J gene lost 10 bases, with 11 bases spanning the gap. CDR3 in amino acids: CASSETGYQYF. The CDR3 nucleotides read TGTGCCAGCAGTGAAACAGGCTACCAGTACTTC.

The chain carries TRBV28 and TRBJ2-6; D is unresolved. Germline values: CDR1 MDHEN, CDR2 SYDVKM. The length of the CDR3 is 19 residues. Trimming removed 4 bases from V and 1 base from J, with 20 bases in between. CDR3 sequence (DNA): TGTGCCAGCAGTTCTGCCGGTAACTTTGGTGTGTCTGGGGCCAACGTCCTGACTTTC. Amino acid sequence: CASSSAGNFGVSGANVLTF.

The V and J genes are TRBV10-3 and TRBJ1-2; the D gene is possibly TRBD1 (6 bases). This CDR3 comprises 12 residues. The germline V gene encodes CDR1 ENHRY and CDR2 SYGVKD. Between the trimmed V and J ends, which lost 6 bases and 4 bases, there was a span of 9 bases. The CDR3, as DNA: TGTGCCATCAGGACAGGAAGCTATGGCTACACCTTC. Amino acid sequence: CAIRTGSYGYTF.

The CDR3 coding sequence is TGTGCCAGCAGCACCGGACAGGGGGTGTCAGATACGCAGTATTTT. Its protein is CASSTGQGVSDTQYF. V and J are TRBV5-6 and TRBJ2-3; TRBD1 agrees at 10 bases. CDR3 size: 15 residues. Germline loops: CDR1 SGHDT, CDR2 YYEEEE. Germline trimming cut 4 bases from V and 4 bases from J; bases unmatched to any gene: 6.

The CDR3 spells CSASWSLAQDNEQFF. CDR3 DNA sequence: TGCAGTGCTAGTTGGTCCCTAGCGCAAGACAATGAGCAGTTCTTC. This sequence joins TRBV20-1 and TRBJ2-1, with D possibly matching TRBD2 (6 bases). V lost 3 bases to trimming and J lost 5 bases, with 17 bases between them. CDR3 size: 15 residues. The germline V gene encodes CDR1 DFQATT and CDR2 SNEGSKA (reference sequence).

The genes are TRBV6-2 or TRBV6-3 and TRBJ2-7; D remains unclear. CDR3 size: 12 residues. Trimming cost V 6 bases and J 3 bases, with 9 bases left between them. Germline V gene lookup returns CDR1 MNHEY and CDR2 SVGEGT. CDR3 residues: CASSRALYEQYF. The CDR3 region has the DNA TGTGCCAGCAGCCGGGCCCTCTACGAGCAGTACTTC.

V usage is TRBV16 and J usage is TRBJ1-6, with TRBD1 identical over 9 bases. CDR1 is KGHSY, CDR2 FQNENV, per germline. V was clipped by 2 bases and J by 10 bases; unmatched bases: 9. This CDR3 contains 16 residues. Here the CDR3 reads CASSQPGTGGRSPLHF. The CDR3 nucleotides are TGTGCCAGCAGCCAACCCGGTACAGGGGGCCGGTCACCCCTCCACTTT.

The chain employs TRBV12-3 or TRBV12-4 and TRBJ2-7, with TRBD1 identical over 7 bases. The length of the CDR3 is 13 residues. V was pared by 5 bases and J by 3 bases, with 4 bases of the junction left unmatched. The CDR3 bases are TGTGCCAGCAGTCGGGACAGCTACTACGAGCAGTACTTC. Its translation: CASSRDSYYEQYF.

The V and J genes are TRBV10-3 and TRBJ1-1, with a tentative D call TRBD1 (6 bases). CDR3 size: 14 residues. CDR1 is ENHRY and CDR2 is SYGVKD in the germline V gene. V was shortened by 2 bases and J by 5 bases, with 12 bases between the two germline ends. As DNA, the CDR3 is TGTGCCATCAGTGAGCAGGGGATGGCGACTGAAGCTTTCTTT. This codes for CAISEQGMATEAFF.

The chain recombines TRBV27 with TRBJ1-1, with D possibly matching TRBD1 (6 bases). The germline gives CDR1 MNHEY, CDR2 SMNVEV (reference sequence). The ends were cut back, 8 bases at V and 1 base at J, with 11 bases in the middle. There are 13 residues in the CDR3. The CDR3 sequence: CASGYRANTEAFF. CDR3 sequence (DNA): TGTGCCAGCGGATACAGGGCGAACACTGAAGCTTTCTTT.

The chain has TRBV18 and TRBJ1-5; D is perhaps TRBD1 (5 bases). This CDR3 has 15 residues. Germline lookup yields CDR1 KGHSH and CDR2 LQKENI. The V and J ends lost 3 bases and 1 base respectively, with 10 bases between them. The CDR3 region has the DNA TGTGCCAGCTCACCCGGGGGGGAGAGCAATCAGCCCCAGCATTTT. Its translation: CASSPGGESNQPQHF.

The gene calls are TRBV9 and TRBJ2-7; a weak D match, TRBD2 (6 bases). Trimming removed 3 bases from V and 7 bases from J, with 11 bases in between. CDR1 is SGDLS and CDR2 is YYNGEE in the germline V gene. The CDR3 contains 12 residues. The DNA for the CDR3 is TGTGCCAGCAGCGCGTACGCGGGGGAGCAGTACTTC. This sequence encodes CASSAYAGEQYF. The full variable domain, completed using reference TRBV9 and TRBJ2-7, is DSGVTQTPKHLITATGQRVTLRCSPRSGDLSVYWYQQSLDQGLQFLIQYYNGEERAKGNILERFSAQQFPDLHSELNLSSLELGDSALYFCASSAYAGEQYFGPGTRLTVT.